These 11 T cell receptor beta chains share one sample of origin, sequenced in a study of cytomegalovirus exposure and HLA in healthy donors. Amplification used 60 Vbeta primers and 13 Jbeta primers. Libraries were prepared by immunoSEQ multiplex PCR; TCRdb keeps only in-frame clonotypes and omits some of them. Of about 200,000 clones listed, 79% are singletons. The sample comprised PBMCs. Receptors originate from a woman between 50 and 59 years old in good health and CMV-seronegative.

This clone has just one count. The genes are TRBV13 and TRBJ1-2, with 7 bases lining up with TRBD1. The CDR3 covers 15 residues. Germline V gene sequence: CDR1 PRHDT, CDR2 FYEKMQ (reference sequence). With V trimmed by 5 bases and J by 4 bases, 10 bases remained unmatched. The CDR3 loop is CASSPGQVGVYGYTF. The CDR3 bases are TGTGCCAGCAGCCCAGGACAGGTCGGGGTCTATGGCTACACCTTC.

This sequence joins TRBV28 and TRBJ2-3, with TRBD2 matching 10 bases. J gave up 6 bases and V 4 bases, and 13 bases lay outside the gene matches. Per germline, CDR1 MDHEN and CDR2 SYDVKM. The CDR3 has 17 residues. The CDR3 nucleotides are TGTGCCAGCAGTTCCCCCATTCAGCGGGAGGGCCCGGATACGCAGTATTTT. Translated, it gives CASSSPIQREGPDTQYF. Variable domain in full (rest from reference TRBV28 and TRBJ2-3): DVKVTQSSRYLVKRTGEKVFLECVQDMDHENMFWYRQDPGLGLRLIYFSYDVKMKEKGDIPEGYSVSREKKERFSLILESASTNQTSMYLCASSSPIQREGPDTQYFGPGTRLTVL.

This clone occurred a few times. The chain is built from TRBV7-3 and TRBJ2-3, with D hard to call. The ends were cut back, 3 bases at V and 5 bases at J, with 15 bases in the middle. The CDR3 extends over 15 amino acids. Per the germline V gene, CDR1 is SGHTA and CDR2 is FQGTGA. The CDR3 loop is CASSFSHSRGDTQYF. CDR3 DNA sequence: TGTGCCAGCAGCTTTTCCCACTCCCGCGGAGATACGCAGTATTTT. The full variable domain, completed using reference TRBV7-3 and TRBJ2-3, is GAGVSQTPSNKVTEKGKYVELRCDPISGHTALYWYRQSLGQGPEFLIYFQGTGAADDSGLPNDRFFAVRPEGSVSTLKIQRTERGDSAVYLCASSFSHSRGDTQYFGPGTRLTVL.

CDR3 loop: CASSEQYTGELFF. CDR3 nucleotides: TGTGCCAGCAGTGAGCAGTACACCGGGGAGCTGTTTTTT. This sequence joins TRBV6-4 and TRBJ2-2; D is uncertain. The CDR3 has 13 residues. CDR1 is MRHNA and CDR2 is SNTAGT in the germline V gene. Between the trimmed V and J ends, which lost 3 bases and 3 bases, there was a span of 5 bases.

The chain uses TRBV28 and TRBJ2-3, with 9 bases identical to TRBD2. The germline CDR1 and CDR2 sequences are MDHEN and SYDVKM. V trimming: 6 bases; J trimming: 0 bases; junction bases outside the gene matches: 10. CDR3 length: 17 residues. CDR3 nucleotide sequence: TGTGCCAGCAGCCCTCTGACTAGCGGAGCTAGCACAGATACGCAGTATTTT. Translating gives CASSPLTSGASTDTQYF. The full variable domain, completed using reference TRBV28 and TRBJ2-3, is DVKVTQSSRYLVKRTGEKVFLECVQDMDHENMFWYRQDPGLGLRLIYFSYDVKMKEKGDIPEGYSVSREKKERFSLILESASTNQTSMYLCASSPLTSGASTDTQYFGPGTRLTVL.

The chain combines TRBV12-5 with TRBJ1-1; D uncertain. The CDR3 totals 12 residues. CDR1 and CDR2 from the germline V gene are LGHNT and FRNRAP. V lost 6 bases, J lost 6 bases, and 11 bases lay in between. DNA for the CDR3: TGTGCTAGTGGCCGCGAGGCGGCTGAAGCTTTCTTT. Translation gives CASGREAAEAFF.

This clone was picked up a small number of times. The chain recombines TRBV9 with TRBJ2-1, with TRBD2 matching over 11 bases. CDR1 is SGDLS and CDR2 is YYNGEE in the germline V gene. The CDR3 covers 16 residues. The V gene end was trimmed by 0 bases and the J gene end by 4 bases; junction bases not matched to a gene: 3. The CDR3 region has the DNA TGTGCCAGCAGCGTAGGAGCTAGCGGGAGGTACAATGAGCAGTTCTTC. The encoded protein is CASSVGASGRYNEQFF.

The gene calls are TRBV9 and TRBJ2-3; 10 bases map to TRBD1. The CDR3 runs 16 residues. Germline V gives CDR1 SGDLS, CDR2 YYNGEE. J lost 0 bases, V lost 4 bases, and 5 bases had no gene match. CDR3 residues: CASSIDRGRSTDTQYF. In DNA, the CDR3 is TGTGCCAGCAGCATAGACAGGGGGCGTAGCACAGATACGCAGTATTTT.

This clone has just one count. The chain links TRBV10-1 to TRBJ1-2, with 10 nucleotides matching TRBD1. Germline assignment: CDR1 WNHNN and CDR2 SYGVQD (reference sequence). The V segment lost 9 bases and the J segment 6 bases; nucleotides outside the gene matches: 16. This CDR3 region has 16 residues. CDR3 DNA sequence: TGCGCCAGGATAAGACAGGGGGCGAGGTCGTTGGATGGCTACACCTTC. Translation gives CARIRQGARSLDGYTF.

A few counts support this clone. The chain has TRBV7-2 and TRBJ1-1; D may be TRBD1 (6 bases). The germline V and J ends were trimmed by 5 bases and 4 bases, with 20 bases remaining between them. The CDR3 covers 16 residues. Looked up from germline, CDR1 is SGHTA and CDR2 is FQGNSA. The CDR3 nucleotides are TGTGCCAGCAGCCTGATGTACAGGGTTAGGGGCACTGAAGCTTTCTTT. Protein: CASSLMYRVRGTEAFF.

This chain uses TRBV5-8 with TRBJ2-1, with 7 bases lining up with TRBD2. The CDR3 has 15 residues. Per germline, CDR1 SGHTS and CDR2 YDEGEE. J gave up 10 bases and V 4 bases, and 14 bases lay outside the gene matches. Here the CDR3 reads CASSPLATQTGEQFF. CDR3 DNA: TGTGCCAGCAGCCCACTAGCGACCCAGACGGGCGAGCAGTTCTTC.